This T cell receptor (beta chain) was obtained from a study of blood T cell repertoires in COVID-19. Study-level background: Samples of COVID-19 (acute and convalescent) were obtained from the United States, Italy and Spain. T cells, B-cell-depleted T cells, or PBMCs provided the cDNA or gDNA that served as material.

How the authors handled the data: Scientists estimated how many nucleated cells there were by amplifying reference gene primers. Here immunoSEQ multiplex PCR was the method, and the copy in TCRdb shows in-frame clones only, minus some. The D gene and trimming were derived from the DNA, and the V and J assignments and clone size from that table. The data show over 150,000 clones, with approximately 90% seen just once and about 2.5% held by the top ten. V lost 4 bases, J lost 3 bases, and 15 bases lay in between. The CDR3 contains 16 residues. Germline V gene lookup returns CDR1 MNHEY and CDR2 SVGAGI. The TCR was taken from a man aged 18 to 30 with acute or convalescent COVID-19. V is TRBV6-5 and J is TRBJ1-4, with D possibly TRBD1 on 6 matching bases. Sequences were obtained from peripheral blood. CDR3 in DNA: TGTGCCAGCAGTTCGATCCAGGGGATGCCTAATGAAAAACTGTTTTTT. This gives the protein CASSSIQGMPNEKLFF.